This T cell receptor (beta chain) was sequenced for a study of T-cell memory formation after mild COVID-19. Whole-study context: Largely, TCR clusters stayed within a single donor.

Germline lookup yields CDR1 ENHRY and CDR2 SYGVKD. The CDR3 consists of 14 residues. V shed 11 bases and J shed 0 bases, with 15 bases lying between them. Concerning this clonotype itself: The antigen remains unidentified.

TCRdb called the 5' RACE reads again in MiXCR, with one record for every CDR3 protein. The data contain over 400,000 distinct CDR3 sequences, more than 20% of them singletons. Study-wide points: Among clones peaking at day 37 in the second wave, SARS-CoV-2 specificity remained unconfirmed. There was a balanced CD4/CD8 profile in clones contracting day 15 to 85, and later expanders leaned CD4+. Contracting CD4+ clones were located mainly in CM and EM, and CD8+ clones in EMRA.

Material: PBMCs or a T cell subset sorted from them (not recorded which). This TCR was recovered from an adult woman who had mild COVID-19 (a few samples of this study predate the infection). Cell type and time point are not known. This sequence joins TRBV10-3 and TRBJ2-3; D uncertain. The CDR3 DNA follows: TGTGCCGTCGCCCGGTCCTTGAGCACAGATACGCAGTATTTT. Translated, it gives CAVARSLSTDTQYF.